A single sample is the source of the 26 T cell receptor beta chains below, sequenced in a study of blood T cell repertoires in COVID-19 (dated by TCRdb to 2020 to 2021). Libraries came from the immunoSEQ multiplex PCR assay. Not all clones reach the TCRdb copy of this immuneACCESS table, which keeps in-frame sequences only. Checked studies attribute under half of the gap to unresolved V genes and leave the rest unexplained. The sample records a few hundred thousand clones, over 75% of which are singletons. About 7.8% of the sample goes to the ten largest clones. Sequenced: peripheral blood. These receptor sequences come from a woman aged 45-65 years who had recovered from COVID-19.

This clone was seen just once. This chain joins TRBV4-3 and TRBJ2-2; tentative D call: TRBD2 (6 bases). The CDR3 runs to 15 residues. Germline V gene sequence: CDR1 LGHNA, CDR2 YSLEER. Trimming cost V 1 base and J 4 bases, with 10 bases left between them. This CDR3 reads CASSQGGRRTGELFF. The CDR3 DNA follows: TGCGCCAGCAGCCAAGGTGGGAGGCGCACCGGGGAGCTGTTTTTT.

The V gene is TRBV19, the J gene TRBJ2-1, with D tentatively TRBD2 (6 bases). Germline V gives CDR1 LNHDA, CDR2 SQIVND (reference sequence). Between the trimmed V and J ends, which lost 4 bases and 10 bases, there was a span of 17 bases. The CDR3 sequence is 14 residues long. The CDR3 spells CASSRRQGLPEQFF. CDR3 DNA: TGTGCCAGTAGTAGACGTCAGGGACTTCCCGAGCAGTTCTTC.

The V and J genes are TRBV2 and TRBJ2-5; 12 positions agree with TRBD2. This CDR3 region has 15 residues. Germline trimming cut 7 bases from V and 2 bases from J; bases unmatched to any gene: 5. The germline CDR1 and CDR2 sequences are SNHLY and FYNNEI. As DNA, the CDR3 is TGTGCCAGCACCCGACTAGCGGGGGATCAAGAGACCCAGTACTTC. It specifies CASTRLAGDQETQYF.

The chain links TRBV5-6 to TRBJ2-3, with 7 bases matching TRBD2. The CDR3 is made up of 15 amino acids. Germline CDR1 is SGHDT and CDR2 is YYEEEE. Trimming at V came to 4 bases and at J to 1 base, leaving 6 bases not matched to a gene. The DNA of the CDR3 is TGTGCCAGCAGCCAGCTGGGGGGGGGCACAGATACGCAGTATTTT. Translated: CASSQLGGGTDTQYF.

The V gene is TRBV7-9, the J gene TRBJ2-1; possible D gene TRBD2, 6 bases. The CDR3 contains 16 residues. V was trimmed by 5 bases and J by 10 bases, leaving 24 bases between them. Germline-derived CDR1 and CDR2 are SEHNR and FQNEAQ (reference sequence). In DNA, the CDR3 is TGTGCCAGCAGCCCCTCCGGCGGAGGAGGGGCTGTGGAGCAGTTCTTC. Translating gives CASSPSGGGGAVEQFF.

V is TRBV29-1 and J is TRBJ1-2; the D gene is possibly TRBD1 (5 bases). This CDR3 has 13 residues. Trimming stripped 4 bases from V and 8 bases from J, with 17 bases between. Germline V CDR1 and CDR2: SQVTM, ANQGSEA. CDR3 in amino acids: CSVVSLGGYGYTF. The DNA of the CDR3 is TGCAGCGTTGTATCCCTCGGGGGGTACGGCTACACCTTC.

The genes are TRBV11-2 and TRBJ2-2; 9 nucleotides line up with TRBD2. The germline V gene has CDR1 SGHAT and CDR2 FQNNGV. V was pared by 3 bases and J by 1 base, with 3 bases of the junction left unmatched. This CDR3 spans 16 amino acids. The CDR3 region has the DNA TGTGCCAGCAGCTTTCTAGCGGGGCTGAACACCGGGGAGCTGTTTTTT. Translated, it gives CASSFLAGLNTGELFF.

This chain links TRBV6-5 with TRBJ1-6; D gene uncertain. Per the germline V gene, CDR1 is MNHEY and CDR2 is SVGAGI. The CDR3 is 12 residues long. V gave up 7 bases and J gave up 7 bases, with 8 bases separating them. CDR3 nucleotides: TGTGCCAGCACCTCGACAAATTCACCCCTCCACTTT. Translated, it gives CASTSTNSPLHF.

This CDR3 reads CASSPRTLGHTEAFF. Written as DNA, the CDR3 is TGTGCCAGCAGCCCCAGGACCCTGGGGCACACTGAAGCTTTCTTT. The chain combines TRBV9 with TRBJ1-1; possible D gene TRBD1, 5 bases. CDR3 length: 15 amino acids. Germline V gives CDR1 SGDLS, CDR2 YYNGEE. Trimming shortened V by 4 bases and J by 3 bases, and 16 bases separated the two germline ends.

This clone was seen just once. The chain joins TRBV15 to TRBJ1-2; the match to TRBD1 covers 7 bases. Germline CDR1 is LNHNV and CDR2 is YYDKDF (reference sequence). V shed 3 bases and J 2 bases; nucleotides not matched to a gene: 3. This CDR3 contains 14 residues. CDR3 bases: TGTGCCACCAGCAGGGACAGGAAAAACTATGGCTACACCTTC. Amino acid sequence: CATSRDRKNYGYTF.

The chain combines TRBV7-8 with TRBJ1-2; D gene unclear. V was pared by 1 base and J by 4 bases, with 13 bases between. Germline V CDR1 and CDR2: SGHVS, FQNEAQ. CDR3 length equals 15 residues. CDR3 sequence: CASSLEGGSSYGYTF. CDR3 coding DNA: TGTGCCAGCAGCTTAGAAGGCGGCTCCTCCTATGGCTACACCTTC. The full variable domain, rest sourced from reference TRBV7-8 and TRBJ1-2, is GAGVSQSPRYKVAKRGQDVALRCDPISGHVSLFWYQQALGQGPEFLTYFQNEAQLDKSGLPSDRFFAERPEGSVSTLKIQRTQQEDSAVYLCASSLEGGSSYGYTFGSGTRLTVV.

Only a few counts were recorded for this clone. This chain uses TRBV11-2 with TRBJ2-1; D remains ambiguous. The CDR3 has 16 amino acids. The V gene's germline CDR1 is SGHAT and CDR2 FQNNGV. V lost 0 bases to trimming and J lost 4 bases, with 13 bases between them. The CDR3 reads CASSLEGSSLYNEQFF. DNA for the CDR3: TGTGCCAGCAGCTTAGAGGGTAGCAGCCTATACAATGAGCAGTTCTTC. Together with reference TRBV11-2 and TRBJ2-1, the CDR3 gives the full variable domain: EAGVAQSPRYKIIEKRQSVAFWCNPISGHATLYWYQQILGQGPKLLIQFQNNGVVDDSQLPKDRFSAERLKGVDSTLKIQPAKLEDSAVYLCASSLEGSSLYNEQFFGPGTRLTVL.

The rearrangement links TRBV3-1 (or the pseudogene TRBV3-2) to TRBJ2-7; weak D call: TRBD2 (7 bases). V lost 1 base and J 4 bases, leaving 14 bases between the germline ends. CDR3 length equals 15 residues. CDR1 and CDR2 from the germline V gene are LGHDT and YNNKEL (reference sequence). Here the CDR3 DNA reads TGTGCCAGCAGCCAAGCTACGGGGGGCACATACGAGCAGTACTTC. This encodes CASSQATGGTYEQYF.

J is TRBJ2-2 and V is TRBV6-5; 11 bases match TRBD2. The CDR3 runs to 14 residues. CDR1 is MNHEY, CDR2 SVGAGI, per germline. J was trimmed by 5 bases and V by 5 bases; bases with no gene match: 1. The DNA of the CDR3 is TGTGCCAGCAGTCTAGCGGGAGGAACCGGGGAGCTGTTTTTT. This encodes CASSLAGGTGELFF.

The chain recombines TRBV6-2 or TRBV6-3 with TRBJ2-7; TRBD2 matches 10 bases. The germline V gene encodes CDR1 MNHEY and CDR2 SVGEGT. The CDR3 runs to 12 residues. Trimming took 6 bases from V and 11 from J; bases not matched to a gene: 7. CDR3 coding DNA: TGTGCCAGCAGCCAAACTAGCGGGACTGAGTACTTC. This gives the protein CASSQTSGTEYF.

The chain joins TRBV5-1 to TRBJ2-7; 8 bases are a match to TRBD2. This CDR3 spans 14 amino acids. The germline CDR1 and CDR2 sequences are SGHRS and YFSETQ. With V trimmed by 4 bases and J by 0 bases, 3 bases remained unmatched. CDR3 in amino acids: CASSRGTSSYEQYF. CDR3 DNA: TGCGCCAGCAGCCGGGGGACTAGCTCCTACGAGCAGTACTTC. Filled out from reference TRBV5-1 and TRBJ2-7, the complete variable domain reads KAGVTQTPRYLIKTRGQQVTLSCSPISGHRSVSWYQQTPGQGLQFLFEYFSETQRNKGNFPGRFSGRQFSNSRSEMNVSTLELGDSALYLCASSRGTSSYEQYFGPGTRLTVT.

The chain recombines TRBV9 with TRBJ2-1; possibly TRBD1 for D (5 bases). The CDR3 loop spans 15 amino acids. Looked up from germline, CDR1 is SGDLS and CDR2 is YYNGEE. Trimming pared 2 bases from V and 6 bases from J, leaving 15 bases between. Here the CDR3 DNA reads TGTGCCAGCAGCGTCTTTCAGGGCTCAGGCAATGAGCAGTTCTTC. It yields the protein CASSVFQGSGNEQFF.

The genes are TRBV7-9 and TRBJ1-1; TRBD1 matches 8 bases. The CDR3 is made up of 14 amino acids. Trimming removed 5 bases from V and 3 bases from J; junction bases left unmatched: 5. Germline V gives CDR1 SEHNR, CDR2 FQNEAQ (reference sequence). The CDR3 sequence is CASSPQGAHTEAFF. CDR3 bases: TGTGCCAGCAGCCCGCAGGGGGCGCACACTGAAGCTTTCTTT. The full variable domain, completed using reference TRBV7-9 and TRBJ1-1, is DTGVSQNPRHKITKRGQNVTFRCDPISEHNRLYWYRQTLGQGPEFLTYFQNEAQLEKSRLLSDRFSAERPKGSFSTLEIQRTEQGDSAMYLCASSPQGAHTEAFFGQGTRLTVV.

This CDR3 reads CASSEEVLARNQPQHF. CDR3 nucleotides: TGTGCCAGCAGTGAAGAGGTTCTTGCGAGGAATCAGCCCCAGCATTTT. The rearrangement links TRBV6-1 to TRBJ1-5; the D is unclear. This CDR3 is built from 16 residues. V lost 1 base and J lost 4, with 14 bases in between. The germline V gene has CDR1 MNHNS and CDR2 SASEGT.

This clone appeared once. This sequence joins TRBV5-1 and TRBJ2-7; 10 bases map to TRBD2. In germline, CDR1 is SGHRS, CDR2 YFSETQ. The CDR3 contains 13 residues. J gave up 7 bases and V 0 bases, and 1 base lay outside the gene matches. The chain's CDR3 is CASSLVLAGEQYF. The CDR3 bases are TGCGCCAGCAGCTTGGTACTAGCGGGAGAGCAGTACTTC.

The chain couples TRBV28 to TRBJ2-3; possibly TRBD1 for D (6 bases). The CDR3 length is 12 residues. V was cut by 8 bases and J by 3 bases, with 9 bases left in between. The germline V gene encodes CDR1 MDHEN and CDR2 SYDVKM. The DNA for the CDR3 is TGTGCCAGCGGAACAGGGACAGATACGCAGTATTTT. This gives the protein CASGTGTDTQYF.

The V gene is TRBV11-2, the J gene TRBJ2-1, with 10 bases matching TRBD2. The junction had 9 bases not matched to a gene; V was cut back by 3 bases and J by 7 bases. The CDR3 spans 16 residues. The germline gives CDR1 SGHAT, CDR2 FQNNGV. CDR3 nucleotide sequence: TGTGCCAGCAGCTTTCTCACTAGCGGGATAGGTAATGAGCAGTTCTTC. It yields the protein CASSFLTSGIGNEQFF.

The chain has TRBV5-5 and TRBJ1-6; 9 nucleotides align to TRBD1. V shed 0 bases, J shed 8 bases, and the junction held 3 bases outside the gene matches. Germline lookup yields CDR1 SGHKS and CDR2 YYEKEE (reference sequence). The CDR3 contains 15 residues. CDR3 amino acids: CASSLDRGLYSPLHF. The CDR3 region has the DNA TGTGCCAGCAGCTTGGACAGGGGGCTATATTCACCCCTCCACTTT.

This clone was seen ten or more times. The rearrangement links TRBV10-3 to TRBJ2-7; D is perhaps TRBD2 (6 bases). CDR3 length: 15 residues. With 1 base removed from V and 7 bases from J, the gap between germline ends came to 17 bases. CDR1 ENHRY and CDR2 SYGVKD come from the germline V gene. In DNA form, the CDR3 reads TGTGCCATCAGTGAGTATCCAGGGACTGGCGGGGAGCAGTACTTC. Translation: CAISEYPGTGGEQYF.

The CDR3 here is CAIRPGQGANEQFF. The CDR3 region has the DNA TGTGCCATCAGACCGGGACAGGGGGCAAATGAGCAGTTCTTC. The rearrangement links TRBV10-3 to TRBJ2-1, with 12 bases fitting TRBD1. Germline CDR1 reads ENHRY; CDR2 reads SYGVKD. This CDR3 spans 14 amino acids. Losses at the gene ends were 6 bases for V and 7 bases for J; bases not matched to a gene: 4.

The chain couples TRBV6-5 to TRBJ2-7; weak D call: TRBD1 (6 bases). The V gene's germline CDR1 is MNHEY and CDR2 SVGAGI. V lost 5 bases, J lost 6 bases, and 17 bases lay in between. This CDR3 is 14 amino acids long. CDR3: CASSRTPGQFEQYF. The CDR3 coding sequence is TGTGCCAGCAGTCGCACACCAGGACAGTTCGAGCAGTACTTC.